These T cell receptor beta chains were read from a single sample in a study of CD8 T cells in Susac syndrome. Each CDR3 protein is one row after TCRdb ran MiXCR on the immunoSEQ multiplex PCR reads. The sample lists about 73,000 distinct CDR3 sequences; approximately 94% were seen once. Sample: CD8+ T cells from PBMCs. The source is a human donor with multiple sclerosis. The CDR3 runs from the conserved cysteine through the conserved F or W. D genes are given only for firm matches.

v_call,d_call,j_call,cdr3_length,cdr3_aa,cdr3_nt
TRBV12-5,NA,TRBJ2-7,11,CASGLRSEQYF,TGTGCTAGTGGTTTACGCAGCGAGCAGTACTTC
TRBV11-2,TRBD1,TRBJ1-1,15,CASSSVGQGNAEAFF,TGTGCCAGCAGCTCAGTTGGACAGGGTAACGCTGAAGCTTTCTTT
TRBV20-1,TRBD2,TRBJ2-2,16,CSARDRARGGTGELFF,TGCAGTGCTAGAGATCGGGCCCGCGGGGGGACAGGGGAGCTGTTTTTT
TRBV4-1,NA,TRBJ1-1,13,CASSQTQNTEAFF,TGCGCCAGCAGCCAAACTCAGAACACTGAAGCTTTCTTT
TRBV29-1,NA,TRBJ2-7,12,CSVGTSTYEQYF,TGCAGCGTAGGGACCTCAACCTACGAGCAGTACTTC
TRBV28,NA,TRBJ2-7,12,CASSRRGYEQYF,TGTGCCAGCAGCCGTAGAGGCTACGAGCAGTACTTC
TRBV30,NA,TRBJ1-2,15,CAWSTSRYLGYGYTF,TGTGCCTGGAGCACATCCCGGTACCTAGGTTATGGCTACACCTTC
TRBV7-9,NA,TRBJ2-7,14,CASSPMGSDDEQYF,TGTGCCAGCAGCCCGATGGGCTCCGACGACGAGCAGTACTTC
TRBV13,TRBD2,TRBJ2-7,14,CASSQSGTRYEQYF,TGTGCCAGCAGTCAAAGCGGGACCCGCTACGAGCAGTACTTC
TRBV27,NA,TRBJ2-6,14,CASSLSSGANVLTF,TGTGCCAGCAGTTTGAGCTCTGGGGCCAACGTCCTGACTTTC